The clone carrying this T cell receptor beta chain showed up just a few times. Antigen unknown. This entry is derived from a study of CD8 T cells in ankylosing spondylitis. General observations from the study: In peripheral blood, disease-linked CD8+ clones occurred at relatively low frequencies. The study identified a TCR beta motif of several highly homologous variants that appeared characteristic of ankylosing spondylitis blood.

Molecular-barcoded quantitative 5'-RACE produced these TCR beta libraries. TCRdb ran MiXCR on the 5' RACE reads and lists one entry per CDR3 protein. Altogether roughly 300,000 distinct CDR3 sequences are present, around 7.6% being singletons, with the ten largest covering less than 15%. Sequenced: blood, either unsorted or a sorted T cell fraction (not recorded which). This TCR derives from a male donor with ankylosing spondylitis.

The CDR3 sequence: CASRPQNSGANVLTF. CDR3 nucleotides: TGTGCCAGCAGGCCCCAGAACTCTGGGGCCAACGTCCTGACTTTC. The chain couples TRBV12-3 or TRBV12-4 to TRBJ2-6, with D hard to call. Trimming removed 6 bases from V and 0 bases from J, with 9 bases in between. This CDR3 has 15 amino acids.